This T cell receptor beta chain was observed in a study of vaccination effects on CD4 cells after COVID-19 (dated by TCRdb to between 2021 and 2023). In the study overall: Participants received two doses of either the BNT162b2 or the mRNA-1273 mRNA SARS-CoV-2 vaccine. The study compared SARS-CoV-2 spike-specific CD4+ TCR repertoires before and after mRNA vaccination in COVID-19 convalescent patients and infection-naive vaccine recipients. The Oncomine TCR Beta short-read assay on an Illumina iSeq 100 was used to sequence cultures from other donors in the study. A total of nine to ten COVID-19 convalescent patients and a few SARS-CoV-2-naive healthy vaccine recipients were included in the full study. Pre-vaccine samples from a couple of convalescent patients were drawn 16 days and one week before the first dose, 142 and 148 days after COVID-19 diagnosis. Study-wide conclusions, independent of this receptor: Among convalescent patients, the spike-reactive repertoire after vaccination was made up mainly of new vaccine-induced clones that were largely distinct from the clones induced by infection. Both infection-induced and vaccine-induced clones contracted markedly at late post-vaccination timepoints, which is consistent with waning T cell responses. The study was limited by a small number of convalescent patients, and early post-infection timepoints were lacking.

The method behind the library was the immunoSEQ multiplex PCR assay. DNA from the CD4+ T cells that had been cultured and isolated underwent TCR beta CDR3 sequencing. Per the source publication's procedure: Non-productive TCR sequences were discarded, and reads were trimmed to the CDR3 region, with only CDR3s of 7 or more amino acids retained. The MANAFEST web app was used to pick out antigen-specific clonotypes by comparing their expansion in peptide wells with that in reference cultures. To be called positive, a clone needed expansion at FDR<0.05 compared with the reference and with all other wells, an odds ratio greater than 5, and a frequency greater than 0.1% in two replicate wells. Clonotypes significantly expanded in SARS-CoV-2 spike wells and in at least one common cold coronavirus spike condition were defined as cross-reactive. CDR3 similarity was assessed by Levenshtein distance using the stringdist R package, and unrooted trees were constructed with ape in R 3.6.1. TCRdb retrieved this table from immuneACCESS and kept in-frame rearrangements only. Not all clones are present; in checked studies, unresolved V genes account for under half, and no reason is known for the remainder. V and J calls and clone size are given by that table; D and trimming were obtained from the DNA. The sample contains under 55,000 clones, around 72% of them found a single time. The ten most abundant clones make up under 30% of the sample.

In the ViraFEST assay, PBMC were stimulated with viral peptide pools, and antigen-specific CD4+ T cell clonotypes were then identified by expansion using TCR sequencing. After more than nine days of culture, CD4+ T cells were isolated with the EasySep CD4+ T cell isolation kit. Convalescent patients had PCR-confirmed SARS-CoV-2 infection between March and December 2020, before Alpha, Beta and Delta variants emerged in the United States. About 2.1 million PBMC per well were cultured with approximately 10 ug/ml peptides in IMDM containing roughly 5% human AB serum, about 9.6 IU/ml IL-2 and gentamicin. Half of the culture medium was replaced with fresh IL-2-containing medium on days 3 and 7. Unless noted otherwise, every peptide stimulation condition was cultured in triplicate wells. Using Ficoll-Paque Plus gradient centrifugation, PBMC were separated from whole blood and then either used fresh or cryopreserved at -140C. Genomic DNA was extracted from cultured CD4+ T cells with the QIAamp micro DNA kit.

This clone showed up just a few times. Its antigen remains unidentified. No quality values exist for individual bases; no much larger clone is one base distant. The starting material was CD4+ T cells from PBMCs cultured with a peptide pool, obtained before COVID-19 vaccination. The receptor's source is a human donor who had a prior SARS-CoV-2 infection.

The CDR3 region: CASSLESGDQAYNSPLHF. The DNA reads as follows: TGTGCCAGCAGCTTAGAGTCTGGTGACCAGGCCTATAATTCACCCCTCCACTTT. The chain links TRBV7-6 with TRBJ1-6; no D gene call is confident. V is cut by 1 base and J by 2 bases, and the space between the germline ends is 15 bases. The CDR3 has 18 amino acids, counting the end cysteine and phenylalanine. The CDR3 DNA has 54 bases and is translated from base 1. Sequences SGHVS (CDR1) and FNYEAQ (CDR2) are obtained from the germline V gene.